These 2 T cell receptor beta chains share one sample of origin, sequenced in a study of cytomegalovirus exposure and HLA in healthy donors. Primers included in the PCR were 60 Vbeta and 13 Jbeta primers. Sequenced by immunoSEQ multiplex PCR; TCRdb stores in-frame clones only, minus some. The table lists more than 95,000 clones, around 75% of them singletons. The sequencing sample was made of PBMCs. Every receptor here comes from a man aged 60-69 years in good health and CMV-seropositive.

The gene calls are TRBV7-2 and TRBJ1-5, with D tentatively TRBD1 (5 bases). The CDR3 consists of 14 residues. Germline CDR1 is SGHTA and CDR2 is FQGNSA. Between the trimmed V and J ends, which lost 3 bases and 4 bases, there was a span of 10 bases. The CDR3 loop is CASSFPGGNQPQHF. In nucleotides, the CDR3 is TGTGCCAGCAGCTTCCCCGGGGGAAATCAGCCCCAGCATTTT. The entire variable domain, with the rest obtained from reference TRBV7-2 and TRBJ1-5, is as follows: GAGVSQSPSNKVTEKGKDVELRCDPISGHTALYWYRQSLGQGLEFLIYFQGNSAPDKSGLPSDRFSAERTGGSVSTLTIQRTQQEDSAVYLCASSFPGGNQPQHFGDGTRLSIL.

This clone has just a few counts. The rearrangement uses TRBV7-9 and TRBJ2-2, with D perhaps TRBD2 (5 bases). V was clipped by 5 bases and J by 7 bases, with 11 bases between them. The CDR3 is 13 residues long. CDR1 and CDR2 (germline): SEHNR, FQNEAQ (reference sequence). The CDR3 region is CASSPSRDGELFF. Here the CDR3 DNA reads TGTGCCAGCAGCCCCTCGAGGGACGGGGAGCTGTTTTTT. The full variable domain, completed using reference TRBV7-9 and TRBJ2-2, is DTGVSQNPRHKITKRGQNVTFRCDPISEHNRLYWYRQTLGQGPEFLTYFQNEAQLEKSRLLSDRFSAERPKGSFSTLEIQRTEQGDSAMYLCASSPSRDGELFFGEGSRLTVL.